This T cell receptor (beta chain) was recovered during a study of blood T cell repertoires in COVID-19. Across the study: Samples of COVID-19 (acute and convalescent) were obtained from the United States, Italy and Spain. Nucleic acid was either cDNA or gDNA, and it came from T cells, B-cell-depleted T cells, or PBMCs.

The J segment lost 3 bases and the V segment lost 2 bases, leaving 5 bases of the junction unmatched. The germline V gene encodes CDR1 SGHKS and CDR2 YYEKEE (reference sequence). The CDR3 runs 15 residues. The authors' processing: Reference gene primer amplification gave estimated nucleated cell counts. The repertoire was sequenced with immunoSEQ multiplex PCR; TCRdb's copy has only in-frame clones and lacks some. V, J and clone size are taken as reported in that table, and D and trimming were inferred from the DNA itself. The sample shows over 120,000 clones, approximately 83% of them seen only once.

Sequencing was carried out using peripheral blood. The chain uses TRBV5-5 and TRBJ2-7; 10 bases align to TRBD2. The clonotype comes from an elderly woman with acute or convalescent COVID-19. CDR3 in DNA: TGTGCCAGCAGCTTAACTAGCGGGGAAAACTACGAGCAGTACTTC. Residues: CASSLTSGENYEQYF.